This TCR beta chain was recorded in a study of long-term antiretroviral therapy in people with HIV. About this clone: As yet, its antigen is unknown.

Runs used v3.0 of the immunoSEQ assay and were done at survey level. Clones were read by immunoSEQ multiplex PCR, and TCRdb kept only the in-frame ones, dropping some. There are around 37,000 clones in the sample; 75% to 85% occur only once, and around 4.4% lies in the top ten. Regarding the study as a whole: An increase in diversity followed ART, yet levels stayed below transplant donor controls. Clones showing expansion before ART dominated the repertoire at all time points.

The length of the CDR3 is 13 residues. Germline loops: CDR1 SGHTA, CDR2 FQGNSA. J was trimmed by 4 bases and V by 6 bases; bases with no gene match: 4. This sample comprised unsorted PBMCs, obtained roughly 3.5 years after starting antiretroviral therapy. The receptor was isolated from a man between 18 and 29 years old with HIV. The rearrangement links TRBV7-2 to TRBJ1-1, with TRBD1 identical over 8 bases. CDR3 DNA: TGTGCCAGCAGACGCGACAGGGGCACTGAAGCTTTCTTT. This sequence encodes CASRRDRGTEAFF.